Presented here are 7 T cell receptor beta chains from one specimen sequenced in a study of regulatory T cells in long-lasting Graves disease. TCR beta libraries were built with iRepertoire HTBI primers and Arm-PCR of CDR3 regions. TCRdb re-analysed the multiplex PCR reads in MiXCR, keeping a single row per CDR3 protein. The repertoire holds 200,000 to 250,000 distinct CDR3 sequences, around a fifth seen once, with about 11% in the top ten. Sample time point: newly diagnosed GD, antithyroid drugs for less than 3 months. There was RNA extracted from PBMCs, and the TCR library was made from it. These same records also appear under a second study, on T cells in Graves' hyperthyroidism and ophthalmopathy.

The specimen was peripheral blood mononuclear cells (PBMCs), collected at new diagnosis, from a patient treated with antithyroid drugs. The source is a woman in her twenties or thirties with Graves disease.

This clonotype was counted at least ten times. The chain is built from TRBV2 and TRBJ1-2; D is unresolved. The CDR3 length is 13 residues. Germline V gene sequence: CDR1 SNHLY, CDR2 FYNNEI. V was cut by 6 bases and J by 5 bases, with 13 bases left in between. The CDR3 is CASRTLDSYGYTF. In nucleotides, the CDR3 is TGTGCCAGCAGGACCCTAGATTCATATGGCTACACCTTC.

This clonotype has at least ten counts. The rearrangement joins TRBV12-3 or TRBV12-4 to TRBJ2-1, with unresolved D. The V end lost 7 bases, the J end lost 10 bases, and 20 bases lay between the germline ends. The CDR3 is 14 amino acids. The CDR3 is CASTPRRSAAEQFF. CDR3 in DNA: TGTGCCAGCACCCCTCGAAGGTCGGCCGCAGAGCAGTTCTTC.

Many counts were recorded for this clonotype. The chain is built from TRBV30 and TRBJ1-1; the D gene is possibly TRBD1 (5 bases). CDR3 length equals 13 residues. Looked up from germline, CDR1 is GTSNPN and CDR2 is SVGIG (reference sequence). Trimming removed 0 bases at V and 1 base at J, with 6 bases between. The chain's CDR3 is CAWSVQENTEAFF. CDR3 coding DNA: TGTGCCTGGAGTGTACAGGAGAACACTGAAGCTTTCTTT.

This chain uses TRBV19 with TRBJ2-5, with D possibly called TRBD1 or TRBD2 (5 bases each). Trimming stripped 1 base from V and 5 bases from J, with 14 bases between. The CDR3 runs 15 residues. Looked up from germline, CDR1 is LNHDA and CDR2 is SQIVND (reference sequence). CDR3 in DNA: TGTGCCAGTAGTATAGCCCTCGACTGGGGGGAGACCCAGTACTTC. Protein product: CASSIALDWGETQYF.

CDR3 region: CASSGSVQYSNQPQHF. DNA for the CDR3: TGTGCCAGTAGTGGCTCGGTACAGTATAGCAATCAGCCCCAGCATTTT. The genes are TRBV19 and TRBJ1-5, with D hard to call. CDR1 LNHDA and CDR2 SQIVND come from the germline V gene (reference sequence). The ends were cut back, 5 bases at V and 0 bases at J, with 14 bases in the middle. This CDR3 contains 16 residues.

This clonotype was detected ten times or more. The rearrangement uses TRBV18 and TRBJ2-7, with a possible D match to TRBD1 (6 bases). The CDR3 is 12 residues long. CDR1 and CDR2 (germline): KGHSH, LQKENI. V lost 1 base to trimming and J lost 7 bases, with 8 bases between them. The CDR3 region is CASSPRGTEQYF. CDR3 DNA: TGTGCCAGCTCACCACGGGGGACAGAGCAGTACTTC.

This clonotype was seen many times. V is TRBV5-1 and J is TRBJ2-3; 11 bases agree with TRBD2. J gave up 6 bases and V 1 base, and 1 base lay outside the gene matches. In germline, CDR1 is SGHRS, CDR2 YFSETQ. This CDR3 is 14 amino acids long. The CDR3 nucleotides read TGCGCCAGCAGCTTGTTAGCGGGAGGGGATACGCAGTATTTT. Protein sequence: CASSLLAGGDTQYF. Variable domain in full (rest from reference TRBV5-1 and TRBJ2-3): KAGVTQTPRYLIKTRGQQVTLSCSPISGHRSVSWYQQTPGQGLQFLFEYFSETQRNKGNFPGRFSGRQFSNSRSEMNVSTLELGDSALYLCASSLLAGGDTQYFGPGTRLTVL.